The clone carrying this TCR beta chain was counted ten times or more. This entry comes from a study of T-cell reconstitution after alpha-beta-depleted transplantation in children. Germline trimming cut 6 bases from V and 3 bases from J; bases unmatched to any gene: 7. The CDR3 is 14 residues long. TCRbeta library preparation incorporated unique molecular identifiers. TCRdb re-called the PCR reads through MiXCR, storing one row per CDR3 protein. The sample consists of several thousand distinct CDR3 sequences, about 10% of them appearing once. The rearrangement uses TRBV12-3 or TRBV12-4 and TRBJ1-2; TRBD1 aligns across 7 bases. Sequencing used PBMCs, mostly from graft donor cells, obtained 180 days after TCRalphabeta/CD19-depleted stem cell transplant. The sequence was obtained from a child younger than two who had a stem cell transplant for acute myeloid leukemia, so the T cells may come from the graft donor. Written as DNA, the CDR3 is TGTGCCAGCAGCCGACAGGGTCTAGACTATGGCTACACCTTC. As protein: CASSRQGLDYGYTF.